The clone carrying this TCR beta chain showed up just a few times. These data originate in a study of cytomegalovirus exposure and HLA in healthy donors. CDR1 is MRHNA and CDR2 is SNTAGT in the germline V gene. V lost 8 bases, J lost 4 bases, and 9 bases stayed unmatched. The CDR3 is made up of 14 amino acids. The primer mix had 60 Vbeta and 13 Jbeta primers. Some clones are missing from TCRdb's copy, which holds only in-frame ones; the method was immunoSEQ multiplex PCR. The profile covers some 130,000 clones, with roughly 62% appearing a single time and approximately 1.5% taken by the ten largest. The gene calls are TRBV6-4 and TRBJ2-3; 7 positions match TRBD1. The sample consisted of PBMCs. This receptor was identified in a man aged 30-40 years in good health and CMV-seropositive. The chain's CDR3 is CASSGGQDADTQYF. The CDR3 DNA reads TGTGCCAGCTCTGGCGGACAGGACGCAGATACGCAGTATTTT.